This entry describes one T cell receptor beta chain. The assay was immunoSEQ multiplex PCR, and TCRdb's table has in-frame clones only and misses some. The sample carries approximately 450,000 clones, around 87% recorded once. These data are taken from a study of blood T cell repertoires in COVID-19. Sequenced material: PBMCs or T cells enriched from blood (not recorded which). The sequence was obtained from a man between 25 and 39 years old who had recovered from COVID-19.

The CDR3 DNA follows: TGTGCCAGCATTTATAGCGGGAGAAGCTCCTACAATGAGCAGTTCTTC. Translation: CASIYSGRSSYNEQFF. The chain links TRBV6-5 to TRBJ2-1, with 9 bases matching TRBD2. V trimming: 7 bases; J trimming: 0 bases; junction bases outside the gene matches: 7. The CDR3 has 16 residues. From germline, CDR1 is MNHEY and CDR2 SVGAGI.